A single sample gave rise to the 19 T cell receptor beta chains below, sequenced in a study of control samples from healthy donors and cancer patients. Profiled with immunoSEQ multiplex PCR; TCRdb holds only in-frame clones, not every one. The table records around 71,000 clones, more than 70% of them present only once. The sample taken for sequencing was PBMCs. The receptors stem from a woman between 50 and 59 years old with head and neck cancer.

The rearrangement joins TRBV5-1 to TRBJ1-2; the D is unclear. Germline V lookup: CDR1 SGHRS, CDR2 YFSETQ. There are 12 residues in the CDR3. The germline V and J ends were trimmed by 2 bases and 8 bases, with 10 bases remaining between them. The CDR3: CASSLPLRGYTF. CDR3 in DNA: TGCGCCAGCAGCTTACCACTCCGGGGCTACACCTTC.

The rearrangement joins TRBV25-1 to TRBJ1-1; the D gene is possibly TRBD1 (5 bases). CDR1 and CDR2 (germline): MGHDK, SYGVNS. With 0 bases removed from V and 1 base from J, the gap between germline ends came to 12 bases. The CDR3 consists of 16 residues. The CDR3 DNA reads TGTGCCAGCAGTGAATATGCGGGGGAGGGGAACACTGAAGCTTTCTTT. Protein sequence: CASSEYAGEGNTEAFF.

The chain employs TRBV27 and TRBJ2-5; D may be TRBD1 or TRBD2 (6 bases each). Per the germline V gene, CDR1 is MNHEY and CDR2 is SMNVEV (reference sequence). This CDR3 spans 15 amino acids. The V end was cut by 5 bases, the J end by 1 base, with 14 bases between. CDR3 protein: CASSPGAGIQETQYF. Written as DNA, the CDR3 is TGTGCCAGCAGTCCGGGGGCTGGGATCCAAGAGACCCAGTACTTC.

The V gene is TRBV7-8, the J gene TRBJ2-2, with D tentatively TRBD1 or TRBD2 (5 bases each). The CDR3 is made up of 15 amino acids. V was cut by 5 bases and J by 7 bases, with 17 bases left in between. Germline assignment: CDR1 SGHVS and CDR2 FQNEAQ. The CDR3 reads CASSETGTSGGELFF. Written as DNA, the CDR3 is TGTGCCAGCAGCGAGACCGGGACCTCGGGCGGGGAGCTGTTTTTT.

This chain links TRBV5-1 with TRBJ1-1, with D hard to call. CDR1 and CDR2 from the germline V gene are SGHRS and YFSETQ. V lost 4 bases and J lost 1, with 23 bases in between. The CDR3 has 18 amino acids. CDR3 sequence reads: CASSGLSGLRRGNTEAFF. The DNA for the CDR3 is TGCGCCAGCAGCGGGCTTTCAGGTCTGAGGCGGGGGAACACTGAAGCTTTCTTT.

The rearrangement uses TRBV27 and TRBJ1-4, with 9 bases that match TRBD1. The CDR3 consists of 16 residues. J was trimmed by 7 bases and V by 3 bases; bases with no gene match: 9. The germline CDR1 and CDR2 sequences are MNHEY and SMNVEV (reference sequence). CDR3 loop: CASSFQSTGGGEKLFF. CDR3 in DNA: TGTGCCAGCAGTTTCCAGTCGACAGGGGGGGGTGAAAAACTGTTTTTT.

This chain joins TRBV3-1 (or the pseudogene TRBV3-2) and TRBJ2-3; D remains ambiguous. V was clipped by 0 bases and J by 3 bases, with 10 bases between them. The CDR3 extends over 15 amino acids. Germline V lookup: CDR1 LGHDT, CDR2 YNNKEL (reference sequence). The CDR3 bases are TGTGCCAGCAGCCAAGATACGCAGCAGACAGATACGCAGTATTTT. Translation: CASSQDTQQTDTQYF.

As DNA, the CDR3 is TGTGCCAGCAGCCCATACACAGATACGCAGTATTTT. Protein: CASSPYTDTQYF. The V call is TRBV7-2, the J call TRBJ2-3; D is undetermined. Germline V gives CDR1 SGHTA, CDR2 FQGNSA. The CDR3 has 12 amino acids. V lost 5 bases to trimming and J lost 2 bases, with 5 bases between them.

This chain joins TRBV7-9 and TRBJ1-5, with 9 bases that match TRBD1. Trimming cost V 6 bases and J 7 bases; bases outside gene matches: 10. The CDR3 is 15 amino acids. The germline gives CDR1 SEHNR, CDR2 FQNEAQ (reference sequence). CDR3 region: CASSSPGQGGQPQHF. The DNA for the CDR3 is TGTGCCAGCAGTTCCCCGGGACAGGGAGGGCAGCCCCAGCATTTT.

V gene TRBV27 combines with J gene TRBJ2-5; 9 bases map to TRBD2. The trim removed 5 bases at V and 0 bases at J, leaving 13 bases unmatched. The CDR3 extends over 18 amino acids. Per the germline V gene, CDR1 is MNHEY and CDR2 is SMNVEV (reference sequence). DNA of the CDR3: TGTGCCAGCAGTCCGACACCGGGACTAGCTTCGTACCAAGAGACCCAGTACTTC. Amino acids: CASSPTPGLASYQETQYF.

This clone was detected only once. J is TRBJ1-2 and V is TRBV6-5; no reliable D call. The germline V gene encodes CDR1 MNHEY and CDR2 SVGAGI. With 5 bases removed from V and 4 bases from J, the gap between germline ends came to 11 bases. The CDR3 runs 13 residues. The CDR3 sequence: CASSPSASYGYTF. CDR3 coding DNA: TGTGCCAGCAGTCCCTCGGCTTCCTATGGCTACACCTTC.

CDR3 sequence (DNA): TGTGCCAGCAGCTTGGGACAGGGGTTTTACGAGCAGTACTTC. It codes for CASSLGQGFYEQYF. This rearrangement joins TRBV5-5 to TRBJ2-7, with 8 bases fitting TRBD1. Trimming cost V 0 bases and J 4 bases; bases outside gene matches: 3. Germline CDR1 SGHKS, CDR2 YYEKEE (reference sequence). The CDR3 consists of 14 residues.

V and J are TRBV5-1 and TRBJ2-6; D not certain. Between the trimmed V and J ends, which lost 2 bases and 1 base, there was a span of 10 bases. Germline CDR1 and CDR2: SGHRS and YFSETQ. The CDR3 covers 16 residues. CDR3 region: CASSFRQRSGANVLTF. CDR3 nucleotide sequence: TGCGCCAGCAGCTTTAGGCAGAGATCTGGGGCCAACGTCCTGACTTTC. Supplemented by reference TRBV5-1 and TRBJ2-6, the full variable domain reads KAGVTQTPRYLIKTRGQQVTLSCSPISGHRSVSWYQQTPGQGLQFLFEYFSETQRNKGNFPGRFSGRQFSNSRSEMNVSTLELGDSALYLCASSFRQRSGANVLTFGAGSRLTVL.

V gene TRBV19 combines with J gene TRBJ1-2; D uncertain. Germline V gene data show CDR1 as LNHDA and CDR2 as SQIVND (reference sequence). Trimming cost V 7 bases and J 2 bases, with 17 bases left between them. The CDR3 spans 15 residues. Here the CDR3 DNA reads TGTGCCAGTACCCCCGGACGTCTCGGGAACTATGGCTACACCTTC. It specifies CASTPGRLGNYGYTF.

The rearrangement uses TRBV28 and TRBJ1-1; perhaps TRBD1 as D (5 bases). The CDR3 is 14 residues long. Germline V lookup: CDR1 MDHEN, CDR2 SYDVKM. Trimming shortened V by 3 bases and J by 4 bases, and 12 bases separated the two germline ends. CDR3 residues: CASSLGGVGTEAFF. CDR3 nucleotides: TGTGCCAGCAGTTTGGGGGGGGTGGGCACTGAAGCTTTCTTT. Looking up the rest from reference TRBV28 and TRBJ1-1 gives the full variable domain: DVKVTQSSRYLVKRTGEKVFLECVQDMDHENMFWYRQDPGLGLRLIYFSYDVKMKEKGDIPEGYSVSREKKERFSLILESASTNQTSMYLCASSLGGVGTEAFFGQGTRLTVV.

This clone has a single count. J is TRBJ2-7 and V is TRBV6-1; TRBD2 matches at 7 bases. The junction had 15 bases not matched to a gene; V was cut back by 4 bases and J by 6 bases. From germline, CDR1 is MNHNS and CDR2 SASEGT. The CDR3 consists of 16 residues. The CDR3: CASSGPGGSKSGEQYF. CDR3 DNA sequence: TGTGCCAGCAGTGGCCCCGGGGGGTCCAAGAGCGGCGAGCAGTACTTC.

The CDR3 DNA reads TGCAGCGCGGGACTGGGCAACACCGGGGAGCTGTTTTTT. This encodes CSAGLGNTGELFF. The chain combines TRBV29-1 with TRBJ2-2; TRBD2 is a possible D gene (6 bases). Trimming took 7 bases from V and 2 from J, leaving 11 bases between them. The CDR3 sequence is 13 residues long. Looked up from germline, CDR1 is SQVTM and CDR2 is ANQGSEA.

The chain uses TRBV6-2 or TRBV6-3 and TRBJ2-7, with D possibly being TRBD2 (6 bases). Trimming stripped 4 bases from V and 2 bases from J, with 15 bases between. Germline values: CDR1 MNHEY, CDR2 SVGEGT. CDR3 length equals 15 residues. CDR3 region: CASSSPGTPPYEQYF. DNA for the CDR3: TGTGCCAGCAGTTCTCCCGGGACTCCCCCCTACGAGCAGTACTTC.

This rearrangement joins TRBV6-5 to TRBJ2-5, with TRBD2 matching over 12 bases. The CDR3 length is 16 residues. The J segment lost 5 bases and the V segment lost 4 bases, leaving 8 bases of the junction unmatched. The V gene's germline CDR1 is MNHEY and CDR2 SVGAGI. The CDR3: CASSSWTSGEGETQYF. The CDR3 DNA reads TGTGCCAGCAGTTCCTGGACTAGCGGGGAAGGGGAGACCCAGTACTTC.